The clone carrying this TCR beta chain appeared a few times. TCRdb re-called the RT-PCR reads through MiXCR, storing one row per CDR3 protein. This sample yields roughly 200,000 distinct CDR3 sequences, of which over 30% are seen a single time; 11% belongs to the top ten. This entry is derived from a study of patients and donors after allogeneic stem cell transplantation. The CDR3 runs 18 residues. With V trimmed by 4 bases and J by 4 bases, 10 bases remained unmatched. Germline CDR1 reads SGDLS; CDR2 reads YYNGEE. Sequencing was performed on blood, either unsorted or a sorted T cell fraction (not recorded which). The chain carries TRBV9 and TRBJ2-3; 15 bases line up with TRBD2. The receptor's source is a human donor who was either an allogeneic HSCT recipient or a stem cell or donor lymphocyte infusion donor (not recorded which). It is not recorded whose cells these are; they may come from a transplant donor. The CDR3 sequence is CASSSGLAGGLFADTQYF. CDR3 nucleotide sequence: TGTGCCAGCAGCTCCGGACTAGCGGGGGGGTTATTCGCAGATACGCAGTATTTT.